These 8 T cell receptor beta chains were all obtained from the same sample, sequenced in a study of circulating CD8 cells and anti-PD-1 response in melanoma. Sorting of live CD3+CD8+TCRalphabeta+ cells by PD-1 and/or TIGIT gave four subsets. The QIAseq Immune Repertoire TCR panel built the libraries from roughly 15 ng of total RNA. TCRdb reprocessed the reads via MiXCR and lists one record per CDR3 protein. The table lists about 780 distinct CDR3 sequences, around 7.8% of them singletons. Sequencing used CD8+ T cells from PBMCs, obtained at baseline or after one month of anti-PD-1 therapy (not recorded which). These receptors all stem from a human donor with melanoma.

In the case of this clonotype: This may be a read error, as it is one base from a much larger clone. V usage is TRBV19 and J usage is TRBJ1-2; 8 bases are shared with TRBD1. Germline lookup yields CDR1 LNHDA and CDR2 SQIVND (reference sequence). CDR3 length equals 14 residues. Trimming at V came to 8 bases and at J to 6 bases, leaving 11 bases not matched to a gene. CDR3 sequence: CASGEDRGVDGYTF. Written as DNA, the CDR3 is TGTGCCAGTGGAGAAGACAGGGGCGTAGATGGCTACACCTTC.

To note about this clonotype: A much larger clone lies one base from this, so it may be a read error. The CDR3 here is CAGKDLFEKLFF. In DNA, the CDR3 is TGTGCCGGCAAGGACCTATTTGAAAAACTGTTTTTT. The chain recombines TRBV2 with TRBJ1-4; D not resolved. There are 12 residues in the CDR3. CDR1 SNHLY and CDR2 FYNNEI come from the germline V gene. V was trimmed by 11 bases and J by 7 bases, leaving 14 bases between them. The full variable domain, its missing parts supplied by reference TRBV2 and TRBJ1-4, is EPEVTQTPSHQVTQMGQEVILRCVPISNHLYFYWYRQILGQKVEFLVSFYNNEISEKSEIFDDQFSVERPDGSNFTLKIRSTKLEDSAMYFCAGKDLFEKLFFGSGTQLSVL.

By proportion, this clonotype is large. The V and J genes are TRBV29-1 and TRBJ2-1; 8 nucleotides agree with TRBD1. V shed 3 bases and J 3 bases; nucleotides not matched to a gene: 7. Germline V gene sequence: CDR1 SQVTM, CDR2 ANQGSEA. The CDR3 contains 15 residues. The CDR3 nucleotides are TGCAGCGTTGAGGCCAGGGGGCAGCTCTACAATGAGCAGTTCTTC. It translates to CSVEARGQLYNEQFF.

Concerning this clonotype itself: A much larger clone lies a single base off, so this may be a read error. It is likely a read error, because the conserved phenylalanine at the end of the CDR3 is missing. The chain joins TRBV2 to TRBJ2-7, with TRBD2 identical over 8 bases. There are 16 residues in the CDR3. The V gene end was trimmed by 1 base and the J gene end by 0 bases; junction bases not matched to a gene: 5. In germline, CDR1 is SNHLY, CDR2 FYNNEI. For the CDR3, the DNA is TGTGCCAGCAGTGAAGTCTCGGCGGGGGGCTCCTACGAGCAGTACTCC. The encoded protein is CASSEVSAGGSYEQYS.

This clonotype is categorized as large. This chain joins TRBV11-1 and TRBJ2-5; D gene unclear. The ends were cut back, 6 bases at V and 0 bases at J, with 14 bases in the middle. Germline CDR1 SGHAT, CDR2 FQDESV (reference sequence). This CDR3 contains 15 residues. Here the CDR3 reads CASRLDPLYQETQYF. The CDR3 coding sequence is TGTGCCAGCAGGCTCGACCCCCTGTACCAAGAGACCCAGTACTTC.

This clonotype was recorded a few times. The V call is TRBV19, the J call TRBJ2-7; 7 nucleotides align to TRBD1. This CDR3 contains 14 residues. CDR1 is LNHDA, CDR2 SQIVND, per germline (reference sequence). V dropped 3 bases and J dropped 5; count of bases not matched to a gene: 7. The CDR3 bases are TGTGCCAGTAGTATGGGACAGATAGCCCACGAGCAGTACTTC. Translated, it gives CASSMGQIAHEQYF.

By its share, this clonotype is large. J is TRBJ2-7 and V is TRBV28; the D gene is possibly TRBD2 (7 bases). V lost 6 bases to trimming and J lost 6 bases, with 33 bases between them. This CDR3 has 19 residues. The germline V gene encodes CDR1 MDHEN and CDR2 SYDVKM. CDR3 nucleotide sequence: TGTGCCAGCAGCCCGGGATGGGTGAGCGGGGACAACCCCGGGATCGAGCAGTACTTC. The encoded protein is CASSPGWVSGDNPGIEQYF.

This clonotype is deemed medium-sized. The chain has TRBV19 and TRBJ1-6; maybe TRBD1 (5 bases). This CDR3 spans 15 amino acids. Per the germline V gene, CDR1 is LNHDA and CDR2 is SQIVND (reference sequence). V lost 5 bases, J lost 10 bases, and 18 bases lay in between. The CDR3: CASSFGTAGSSPLHF. In nucleotides, the CDR3 is TGTGCCAGTAGTTTCGGGACGGCAGGAAGCTCACCCCTCCACTTT.